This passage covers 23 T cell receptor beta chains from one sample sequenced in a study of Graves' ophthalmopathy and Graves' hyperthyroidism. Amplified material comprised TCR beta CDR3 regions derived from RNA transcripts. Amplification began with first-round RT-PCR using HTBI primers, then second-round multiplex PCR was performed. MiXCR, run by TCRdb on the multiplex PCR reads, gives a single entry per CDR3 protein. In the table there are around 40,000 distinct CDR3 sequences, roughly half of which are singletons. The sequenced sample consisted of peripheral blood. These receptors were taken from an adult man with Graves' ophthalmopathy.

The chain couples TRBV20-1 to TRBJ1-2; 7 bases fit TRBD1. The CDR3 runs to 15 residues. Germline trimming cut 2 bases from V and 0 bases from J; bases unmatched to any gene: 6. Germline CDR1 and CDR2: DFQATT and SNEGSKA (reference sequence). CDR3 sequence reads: CSARRPGQPNYGYTF. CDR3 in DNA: TGCAGTGCTAGACGGCCGGGACAGCCTAACTATGGCTACACCTTC.

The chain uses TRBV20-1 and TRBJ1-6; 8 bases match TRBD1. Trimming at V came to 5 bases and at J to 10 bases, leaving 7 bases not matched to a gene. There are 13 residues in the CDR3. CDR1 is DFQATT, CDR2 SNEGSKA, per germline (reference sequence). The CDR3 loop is CSASDRVESPLHF. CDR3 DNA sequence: TGCAGTGCTTCGGACAGGGTAGAATCACCCCTCCACTTT.

In DNA, the CDR3 is TGTGCCAGCAGATACCGACTAGCGGGAGGCGAGCAGTACTTC. Translated, it gives CASRYRLAGGEQYF. The rearrangement links TRBV2 to TRBJ2-7; 13 bases agree with TRBD2. Germline CDR1 and CDR2: SNHLY and FYNNEI. J lost 6 bases, V lost 6 bases, and 5 bases had no gene match. CDR3 size: 14 residues.

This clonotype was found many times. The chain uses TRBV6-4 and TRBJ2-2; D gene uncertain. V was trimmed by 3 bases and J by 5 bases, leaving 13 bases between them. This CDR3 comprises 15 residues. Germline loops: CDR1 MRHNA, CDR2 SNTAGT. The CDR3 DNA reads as TGTGCCAGCAGTGAGAGGTTCTCCCGGACCGGGGAGCTGTTTTTT. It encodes CASSERFSRTGELFF.

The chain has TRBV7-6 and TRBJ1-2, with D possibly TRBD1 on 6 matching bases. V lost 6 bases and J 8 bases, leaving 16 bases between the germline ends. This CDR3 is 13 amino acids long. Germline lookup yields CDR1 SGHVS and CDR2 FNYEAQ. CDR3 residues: CASRPWGAGGYTF. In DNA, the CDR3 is TGTGCCAGCAGACCCTGGGGGGCAGGAGGCTACACCTTC.

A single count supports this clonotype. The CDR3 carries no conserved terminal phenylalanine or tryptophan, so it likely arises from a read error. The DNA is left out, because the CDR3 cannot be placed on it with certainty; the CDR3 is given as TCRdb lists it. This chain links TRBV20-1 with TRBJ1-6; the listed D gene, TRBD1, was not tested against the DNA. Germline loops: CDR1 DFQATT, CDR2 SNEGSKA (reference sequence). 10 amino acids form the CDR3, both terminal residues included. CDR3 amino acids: CSARDPLLGG.

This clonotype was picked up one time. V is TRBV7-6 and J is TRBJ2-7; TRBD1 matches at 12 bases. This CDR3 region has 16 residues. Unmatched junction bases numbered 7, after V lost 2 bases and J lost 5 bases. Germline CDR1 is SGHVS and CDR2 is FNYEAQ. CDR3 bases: TGTGCCAGCAGCTTAATGCCGGGACAGGGGGCCCACGAGCAGTACGTC. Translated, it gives CASSLMPGQGAHEQYV.

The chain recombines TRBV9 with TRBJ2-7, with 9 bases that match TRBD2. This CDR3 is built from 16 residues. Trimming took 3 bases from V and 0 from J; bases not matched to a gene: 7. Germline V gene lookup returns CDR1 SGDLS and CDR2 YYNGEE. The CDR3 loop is CASSAPSSGTSYEQYF. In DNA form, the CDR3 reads TGTGCCAGCAGCGCCCCATCTAGCGGGACCTCCTACGAGCAGTACTTC.

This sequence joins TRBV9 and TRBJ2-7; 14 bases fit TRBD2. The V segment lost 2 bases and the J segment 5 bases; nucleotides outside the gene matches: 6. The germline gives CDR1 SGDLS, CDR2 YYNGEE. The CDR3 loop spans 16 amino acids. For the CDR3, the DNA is TGTGCCAGCAGCGTTTGGGGGACTAGCGGGGGAGACGAGCAGTACGTC. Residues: CASSVWGTSGGDEQYV.

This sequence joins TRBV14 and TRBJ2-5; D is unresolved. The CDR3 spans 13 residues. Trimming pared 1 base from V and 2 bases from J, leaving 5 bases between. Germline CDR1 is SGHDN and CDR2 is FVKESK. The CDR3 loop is CASSQGLQETQYF. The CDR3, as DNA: TGTGCCAGCAGCCAAGGTCTTCAAGAGACCCAGTACTTC.

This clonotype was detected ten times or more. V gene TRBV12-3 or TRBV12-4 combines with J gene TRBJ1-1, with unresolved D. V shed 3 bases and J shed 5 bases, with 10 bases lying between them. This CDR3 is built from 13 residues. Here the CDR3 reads CASSFLRETEAFF. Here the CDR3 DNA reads TGTGCCAGCAGTTTTTTAAGGGAGACTGAAGCTTTCTTT.

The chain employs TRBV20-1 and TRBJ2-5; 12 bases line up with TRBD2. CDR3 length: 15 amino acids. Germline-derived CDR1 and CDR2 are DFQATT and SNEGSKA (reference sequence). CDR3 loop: CSVTGLAGLGRTQYF. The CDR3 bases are TGCAGCGTTACGGGACTAGCGGGCCTCGGCCGAACCCAGTACTTC.

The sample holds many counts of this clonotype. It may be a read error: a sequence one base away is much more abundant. The CDR3 DNA sequence: TGTGCCATCAGTGCCGGACAGGGGGTTAATTATGGCTACGCCTTC. Residues: CAISAGQGVNYGYAF. The chain has TRBV10-3 and TRBJ1-2; TRBD1 agrees at 10 bases. CDR1 is ENHRY, CDR2 SYGVKD, per germline. This CDR3 is built from 15 residues.

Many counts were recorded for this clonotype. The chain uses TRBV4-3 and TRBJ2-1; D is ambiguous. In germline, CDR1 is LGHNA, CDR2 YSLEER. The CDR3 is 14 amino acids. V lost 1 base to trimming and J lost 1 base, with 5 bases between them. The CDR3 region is CASSQVGSYNEQFF. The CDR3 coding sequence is TGCGCCAGCAGCCAAGTAGGTTCCTACAATGAGCAGTTCTTC.

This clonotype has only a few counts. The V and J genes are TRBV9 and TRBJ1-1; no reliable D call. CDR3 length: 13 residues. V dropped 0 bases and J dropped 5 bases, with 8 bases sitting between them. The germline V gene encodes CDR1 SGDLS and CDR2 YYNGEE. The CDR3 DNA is TGTGCCAGCAGCGTAGCCCTTGGTACTGAAGCTTTCTTT. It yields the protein CASSVALGTEAFF.

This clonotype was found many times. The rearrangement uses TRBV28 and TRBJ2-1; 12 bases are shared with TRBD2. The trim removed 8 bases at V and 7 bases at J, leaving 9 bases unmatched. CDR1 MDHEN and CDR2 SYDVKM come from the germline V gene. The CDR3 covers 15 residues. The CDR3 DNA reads TGTGCCAGCCTCCCCGGGACTAGCGGGCGAAATGAGCAGTTCTTC. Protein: CASLPGTSGRNEQFF.

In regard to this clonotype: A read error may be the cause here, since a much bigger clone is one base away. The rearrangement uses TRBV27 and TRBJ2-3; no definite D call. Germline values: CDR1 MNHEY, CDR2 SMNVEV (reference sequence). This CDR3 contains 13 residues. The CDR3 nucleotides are TGTGCCGGCAGTTTAATCGGCACAGATACGCAGTATTTT. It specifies CAGSLIGTDTQYF.

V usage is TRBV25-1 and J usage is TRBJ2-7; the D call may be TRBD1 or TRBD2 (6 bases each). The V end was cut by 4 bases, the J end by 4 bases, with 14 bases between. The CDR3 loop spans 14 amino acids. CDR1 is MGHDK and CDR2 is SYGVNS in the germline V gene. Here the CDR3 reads CASSAGGRGYEQYV. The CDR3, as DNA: TGTGCCAGCAGTGCCGGGGGCAGGGGTTACGAGCAGTACGTC.

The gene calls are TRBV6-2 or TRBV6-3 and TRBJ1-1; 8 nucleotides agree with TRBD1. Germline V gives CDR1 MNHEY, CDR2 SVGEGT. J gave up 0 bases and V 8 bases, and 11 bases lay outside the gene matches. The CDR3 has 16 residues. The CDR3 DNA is TGTGCCAGCCTCCGCCGGACAGGGTTGTTGAACACTGAAGCTTTCTTT. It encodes CASLRRTGLLNTEAFF.

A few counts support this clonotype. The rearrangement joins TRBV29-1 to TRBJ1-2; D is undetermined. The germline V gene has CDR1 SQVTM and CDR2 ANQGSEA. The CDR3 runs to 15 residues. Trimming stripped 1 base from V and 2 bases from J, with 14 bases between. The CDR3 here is CSVEGAQRENYGYTF. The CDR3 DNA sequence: TGCAGCGTTGAAGGTGCACAGAGAGAAAACTATGGCTACACCTTC.

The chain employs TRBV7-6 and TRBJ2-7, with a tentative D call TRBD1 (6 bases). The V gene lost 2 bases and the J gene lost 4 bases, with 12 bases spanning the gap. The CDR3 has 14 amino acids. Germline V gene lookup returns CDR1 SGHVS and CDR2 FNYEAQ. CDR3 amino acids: CASSLMPGQYEQYF. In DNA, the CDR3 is TGTGCCAGCAGCTTAATGCCGGGACAATACGAGCAGTACTTC.

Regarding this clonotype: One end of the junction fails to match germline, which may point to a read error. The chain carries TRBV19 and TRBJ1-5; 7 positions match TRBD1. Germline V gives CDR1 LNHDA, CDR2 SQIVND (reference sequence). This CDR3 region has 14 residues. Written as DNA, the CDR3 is TGTGCCAGTAGTATATCAGGGGGGGATCAGCTCCAGCATTTT. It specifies CASSISGGDQLQHF. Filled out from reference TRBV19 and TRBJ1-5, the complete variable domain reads DGGITQSPKYLFRKEGQNVTLSCEQNLNHDAMYWYRQDPGQGLRLIYYSQIVNDFQKGDIAEGYSVSREKKESFPLTVTSAQKNPTAFYLCASSISGGDQLQHFGDGTRLSIL.

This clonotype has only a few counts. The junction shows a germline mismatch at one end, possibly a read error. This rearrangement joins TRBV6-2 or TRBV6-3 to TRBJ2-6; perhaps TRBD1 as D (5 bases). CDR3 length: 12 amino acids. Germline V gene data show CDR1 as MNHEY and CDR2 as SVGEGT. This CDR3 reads CASNSGANVLTF. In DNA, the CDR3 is TGTGCCAGCAATTCTGGGGCTAACGTCCTGACTTTC.